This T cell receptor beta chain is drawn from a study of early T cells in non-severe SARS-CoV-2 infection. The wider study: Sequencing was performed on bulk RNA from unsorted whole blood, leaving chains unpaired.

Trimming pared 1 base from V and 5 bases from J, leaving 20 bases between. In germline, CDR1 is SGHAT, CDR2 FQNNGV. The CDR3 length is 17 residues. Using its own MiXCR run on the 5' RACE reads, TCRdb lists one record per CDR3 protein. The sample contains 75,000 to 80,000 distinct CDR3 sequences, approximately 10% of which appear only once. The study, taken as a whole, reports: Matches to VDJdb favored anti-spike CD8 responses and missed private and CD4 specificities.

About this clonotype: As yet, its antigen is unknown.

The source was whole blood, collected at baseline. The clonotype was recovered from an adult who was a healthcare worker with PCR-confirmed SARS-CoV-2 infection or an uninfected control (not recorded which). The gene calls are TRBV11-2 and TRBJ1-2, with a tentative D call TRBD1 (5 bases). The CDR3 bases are TGTGCCAGCAGCTTAGCGGATGGGGCAGGGACGGCTTATGGCTACACCTTC. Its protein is CASSLADGAGTAYGYTF.